A selection of T cell receptor beta chains follows, all from one sample in a study of blood T cell repertoires in COVID-19. The protocol was immunoSEQ multiplex PCR, while the TCRdb copy is restricted to in-frame clones and leaves out a portion. The sample lists about 200,000 clones; around nine tenths were seen once. Source material: peripheral blood. These receptors originate from a middle-aged man with active or convalescent COVID-19. Each CDR3 is given with its conserved first and last residue. The D gene is left open where the match is weak. Size values are once, few and many counts, or a class for expanded clones, and some rows have none.

D gene: .; J gene: TRBJ2-7; V gene: TRBV9; clone size: .; CDR3 DNA: TGTGCCAGCAGCGTAGTTCTAACGGGAGAGCAGTACTTC; CDR3 protein: CASSVVLTGEQYF
D gene: .; J gene: TRBJ1-1; V gene: TRBV19; clone size: once; CDR3 DNA: TGTGCCAGTAGTTGGAACACAGGGAACACTGAAGCTTTCTTT; CDR3 protein: CASSWNTGNTEAFF
D gene: TRBD1; J gene: TRBJ1-1; V gene: TRBV30; clone size: .; CDR3 DNA: TGTGCCTGGAGAACGAGGACAGGGCGAGCTTTCTTT; CDR3 protein: CAWRTRTGRAFF
D gene: .; J gene: TRBJ1-3; V gene: TRBV9; clone size: .; CDR3 DNA: TGTGCCAGCAGCGTAGCGACGGGGATTCAGAGCTCTGGAAACACCATATATTTT; CDR3 protein: CASSVATGIQSSGNTIYF
D gene: .; J gene: TRBJ2-7; V gene: TRBV14; clone size: .; CDR3 DNA: TGTGCCAGCAGCCATTCTCTCTCCTACGAGCAGTACTTC; CDR3 protein: CASSHSLSYEQYF
D gene: .; J gene: TRBJ2-2; V gene: TRBV5-1; clone size: .; CDR3 DNA: TGCGCCTCCAGAGATGGGGGCGCGAACACCGGGGAGCTGTTTTTT; CDR3 protein: CASRDGGANTGELFF
D gene: .; J gene: TRBJ2-1; V gene: TRBV29-1; clone size: .; CDR3 DNA: TGCAGCGTTTCCTCTAGTGATGAGCAGTTCTTC; CDR3 protein: CSVSSSDEQFF
D gene: .; J gene: TRBJ2-2; V gene: TRBV5-1; clone size: .; CDR3 DNA: TGCGCCAGCAGCTTTATACAATCCAACACCGGGGAGCTGTTTTTT; CDR3 protein: CASSFIQSNTGELFF
D gene: .; J gene: TRBJ2-1; V gene: TRBV27; clone size: .; CDR3 DNA: TGTGCCAGCAGTTTGCTTATCGGGGGAGACAATGAGCAGTTCTTC; CDR3 protein: CASSLLIGGDNEQFF
D gene: .; J gene: TRBJ1-3; V gene: TRBV5-8; clone size: once; CDR3 DNA: TGTGCCAGCAGCTTGAGAACGGGACTAACGGGAGGAAACACCATATATTTT; CDR3 protein: CASSLRTGLTGGNTIYF
D gene: TRBD2; J gene: TRBJ2-1; V gene: TRBV5-3; clone size: .; CDR3 DNA: TGTGCCAGAAGCTTGGGGCGATGGAAGCGGGAGGAATTGGGTTACAATGAGCAGTTCTTC; CDR3 protein: CARSLGRWKREELGYNEQFF